This T cell receptor (beta chain) originates from a study of neurological immune-mediated disorders. CDR3 length: 13 amino acids. Trimming at V came to 5 bases and at J to 6 bases, leaving 3 bases not matched to a gene. Stored at -80 C, 2 million PBMCs were the source of the unsorted libraries. TCRdb reprocessed the 5' RACE reads with MiXCR, giving one entry per CDR3 protein. The repertoire holds roughly 74,000 distinct CDR3 sequences, with roughly 5% as singletons. Findings and caveats of the study: Subjects shared no identical expanded-clone CDR3 amino acid sequences, suggesting private TCR-beta repertoires in all groups. The greatest degree of TCR clonal expansion was observed in HTLV-1-associated myelopathy, with the lowest in multiple sclerosis, below that of healthy controls.

This clonotype was seen many times. Antigen unknown. The receptor was isolated from a man between 18 and 29 years old with multiple sclerosis. This chain links TRBV12-3 or TRBV12-4 with TRBJ1-5; 8 nucleotides match TRBD1. Sequencing used PBMCs. CDR3 residues: CASSKDRGQPQHF. CDR3 coding DNA: TGTGCCAGCAGTAAAGACAGGGGTCAGCCCCAGCATTTT.